This section outlines one T cell receptor (beta chain) sequence together with its context. Its cognate antigen has yet to be identified. The record has no base qualities; no much larger clone is one base away. Each collaborating institution followed its own protocols to collect whole blood in K2EDTA tubes. Collaborator samples were shipped for TCRbeta analysis as frozen whole blood, isolated PBMCs, or DNA extracted from either sample type. The CDR3 holds 18 amino acids from the cysteine to the phenylalanine. Left in the record is the CDR3 DNA by itself, 54 bases read in frame from the first base. Germline trimming: 2 bases from V, 2 bases from J; junction bases outside gene matches: 10. Sequences SGHVS (CDR1) and FNYEAQ (CDR2) are obtained from the germline V gene. TCRbeta CDR3 regions were amplified from genomic DNA using the immunoSEQ Assay, a bias-controlled multiplex PCR. Per the original workflow: Within the assay, amplification of reference gene primers was used to estimate how many nucleated cells each sample contained. Sequence reads were collapsed and filtered to measure the absolute abundance of every unique TCRbeta CDR3 rearrangement. For each sample, productive Simpson clonality was calculated by taking the square root of Simpson's diversity index across productive rearrangements. Here the immuneACCESS table is served through TCRdb, limited to in-frame sequences with V and J called. Missing clones are a known gap in these copies; in checked studies unresolved V genes cover under half, and the rest lacks a known reason. The DNA gave D and trimming, while V, J and clone size come from that table. The sample table shows 100,000 or so clones, and around nine tenths are seen once. About 20% of the sample is in the top ten clones.

These data belong to a study of blood T cell repertoires in COVID-19 (dated by TCRdb to the early 2020s). As for the study more broadly: Collaborator samples came from the United States, Italy and Spain and covered acute and convalescent phases of COVID-19. The material from the prospective study consisted of cDNA or gDNA derived from T cells, B-cell-depleted T cells, or PBMCs. Samples came from the ongoing ImmuneRACE study (first 160 participants) plus 1,254 subjects from 6 global collaborators. Nearly every sample came with metadata listing a de-identified subject ID, COVID-19 status, age in years and sex. The repertoires were released in a freely available public database meant as a resource for research on the immune response to SARS-CoV-2. Where available, HLA class I and class II types were taken from metadata supplied by the sample provider and were not determined by assay-based typing. Deeply sampled blood TCRbeta repertoires from subjects exposed to, actively infected with, or recovered from COVID-19 were included in the dataset.

Study-wide findings and limitations: Clinical and demographic metadata were provided uncurated, with the amount varying by source and participant.

The sample consisted of peripheral blood. The TCR sequence derives from a human donor with acute or convalescent COVID-19. The donor label of this sample is uncertain. This chain is built from TRBV7-6 and TRBJ2-5, and 11 junctional nucleotides match TRBD2. The DNA is TGTGCCAGCAGCTTAAGACCCTCTAGCGGGGGGACACAAGAGACCCAGTACTTC. It translates as CASSLRPSSGGTQETQYF.